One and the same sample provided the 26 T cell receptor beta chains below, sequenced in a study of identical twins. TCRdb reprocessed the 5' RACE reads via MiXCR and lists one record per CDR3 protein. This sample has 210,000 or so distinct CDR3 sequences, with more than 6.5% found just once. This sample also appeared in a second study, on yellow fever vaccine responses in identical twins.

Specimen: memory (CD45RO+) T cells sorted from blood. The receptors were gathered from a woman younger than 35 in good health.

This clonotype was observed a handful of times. The CDR3 is CASSFTQGLEQFF. The CDR3 region has the DNA TGTGCCAGCAGCTTTACGCAGGGGTTAGAGCAGTTCTTC. V is TRBV7-9 and J is TRBJ2-1, with D possibly matching TRBD1 (6 bases). The germline V gene encodes CDR1 SEHNR and CDR2 FQNEAQ (reference sequence). Trimming left V 3 bases short and J 10 bases short, with 13 bases between. The CDR3 spans 13 residues.

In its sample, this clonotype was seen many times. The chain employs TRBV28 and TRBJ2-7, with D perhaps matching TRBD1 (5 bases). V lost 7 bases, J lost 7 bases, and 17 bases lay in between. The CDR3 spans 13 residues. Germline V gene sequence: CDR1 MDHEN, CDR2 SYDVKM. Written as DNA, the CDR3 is TGTGCCAGCACCTTATTAGGGAAGGGGGAGCAGTACTTC. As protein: CASTLLGKGEQYF.

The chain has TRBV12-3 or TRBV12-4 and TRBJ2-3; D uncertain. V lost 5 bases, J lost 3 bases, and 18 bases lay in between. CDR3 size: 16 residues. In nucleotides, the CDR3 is TGTGCCAGCAGTCCCTCCGGCCAGAAATTTACAGATACGCAGTATTTT. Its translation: CASSPSGQKFTDTQYF.

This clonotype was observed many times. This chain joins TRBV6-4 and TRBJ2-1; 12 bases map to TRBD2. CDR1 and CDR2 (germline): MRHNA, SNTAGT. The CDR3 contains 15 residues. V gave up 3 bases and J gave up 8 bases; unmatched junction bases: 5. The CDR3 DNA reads TGTGCCAGCAGTGAACTAGCGGGAGGCTTTGATGAGCAGTTCTTC. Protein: CASSELAGGFDEQFF.

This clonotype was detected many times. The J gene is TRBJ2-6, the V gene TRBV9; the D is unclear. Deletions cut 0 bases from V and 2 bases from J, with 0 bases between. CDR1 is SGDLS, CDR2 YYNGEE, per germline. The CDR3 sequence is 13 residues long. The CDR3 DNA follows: TGTGCCAGCAGCGTAGCTGGGGCCAACGTCCTGACTTTC. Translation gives CASSVAGANVLTF.

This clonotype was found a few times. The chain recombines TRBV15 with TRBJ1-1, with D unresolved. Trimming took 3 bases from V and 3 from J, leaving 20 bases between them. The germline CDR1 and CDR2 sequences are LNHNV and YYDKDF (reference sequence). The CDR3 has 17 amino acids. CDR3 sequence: CATSRTGVGRSDTEAFF. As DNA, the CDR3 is TGTGCCACCAGCAGGACCGGGGTGGGTAGATCGGACACTGAAGCTTTCTTT.

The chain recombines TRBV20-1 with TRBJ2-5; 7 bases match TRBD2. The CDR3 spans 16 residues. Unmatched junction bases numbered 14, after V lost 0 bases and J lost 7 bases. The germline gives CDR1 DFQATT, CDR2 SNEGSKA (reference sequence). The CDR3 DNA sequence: TGCAGTGCTAGAGATTCGGCGGGGGAGTTTATCAGGACCCAGTACTTC. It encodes CSARDSAGEFIRTQYF.

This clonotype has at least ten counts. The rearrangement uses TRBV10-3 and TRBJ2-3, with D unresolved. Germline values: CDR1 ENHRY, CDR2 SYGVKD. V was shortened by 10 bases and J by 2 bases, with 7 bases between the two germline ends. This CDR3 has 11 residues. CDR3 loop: CATRATDTQYF. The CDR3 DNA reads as TGTGCCACACGAGCCACAGATACGCAGTATTTT.

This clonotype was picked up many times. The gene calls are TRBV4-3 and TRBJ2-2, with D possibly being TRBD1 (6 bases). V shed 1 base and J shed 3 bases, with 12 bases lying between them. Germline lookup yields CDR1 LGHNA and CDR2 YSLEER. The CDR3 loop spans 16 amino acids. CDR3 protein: CASSQGQKGDTGELFF. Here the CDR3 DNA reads TGCGCCAGCAGCCAAGGACAGAAGGGGGACACCGGGGAGCTGTTTTTT.

The CDR3 nucleotides read TGTGCCAGCAGTTTATGGCAGTTACGACCCGGGGAGCTGTTTTTT. This encodes CASSLWQLRPGELFF. The chain employs TRBV28 and TRBJ2-2; D is unclear. The CDR3 totals 15 residues. The V and J ends lost 0 bases and 6 bases respectively, with 11 bases between them. Germline CDR1 MDHEN, CDR2 SYDVKM.

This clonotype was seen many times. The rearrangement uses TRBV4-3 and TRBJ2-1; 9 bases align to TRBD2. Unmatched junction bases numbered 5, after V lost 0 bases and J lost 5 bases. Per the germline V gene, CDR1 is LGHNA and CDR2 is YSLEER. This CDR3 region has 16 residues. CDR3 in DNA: TGCGCCAGCAGCCAAGATGCGGGAGGGCCCCACAATGAGCAGTTCTTC. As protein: CASSQDAGGPHNEQFF.

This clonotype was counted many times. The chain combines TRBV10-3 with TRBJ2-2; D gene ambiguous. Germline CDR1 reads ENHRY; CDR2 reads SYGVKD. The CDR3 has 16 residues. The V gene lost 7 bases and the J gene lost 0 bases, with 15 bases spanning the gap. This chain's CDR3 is CAINPGLTANTGELFF. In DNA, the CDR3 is TGTGCCATCAATCCAGGCCTAACTGCGAACACCGGGGAGCTGTTTTTT.

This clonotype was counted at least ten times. The CDR3 is CASSDWFLADYNEQFF. The CDR3 bases are TGTGCCAGCAGTGACTGGTTTCTAGCGGACTACAATGAGCAGTTCTTC. V and J are TRBV6-4 and TRBJ2-1; 7 nucleotides line up with TRBD2. The V segment lost 1 base and the J segment 3 bases; nucleotides outside the gene matches: 6. Germline loops: CDR1 MRHNA, CDR2 SNTAGT. The CDR3 consists of 16 residues.

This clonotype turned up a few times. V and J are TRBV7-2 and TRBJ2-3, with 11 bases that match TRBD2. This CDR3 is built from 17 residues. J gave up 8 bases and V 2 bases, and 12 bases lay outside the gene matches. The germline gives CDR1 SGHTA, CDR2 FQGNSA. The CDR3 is CASSLSGSGRGAGTQYF. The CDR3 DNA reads TGTGCCAGCAGCTTAAGTGGTAGCGGGAGGGGAGCAGGTACGCAGTATTTT. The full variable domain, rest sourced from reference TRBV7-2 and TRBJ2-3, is GAGVSQSPSNKVTEKGKDVELRCDPISGHTALYWYRQSLGQGLEFLIYFQGNSAPDKSGLPSDRFSAERTGGSVSTLTIQRTQQEDSAVYLCASSLSGSGRGAGTQYFGPGTRLTVL.

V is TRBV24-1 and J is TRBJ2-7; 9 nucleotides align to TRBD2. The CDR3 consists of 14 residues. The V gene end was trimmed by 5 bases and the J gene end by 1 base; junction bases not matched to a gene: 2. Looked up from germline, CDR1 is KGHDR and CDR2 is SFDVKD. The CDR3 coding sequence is TGTGCCACCAGTGGGACTAGCGAGTCCTACGAGCAGTACTTC. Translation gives CATSGTSESYEQYF.

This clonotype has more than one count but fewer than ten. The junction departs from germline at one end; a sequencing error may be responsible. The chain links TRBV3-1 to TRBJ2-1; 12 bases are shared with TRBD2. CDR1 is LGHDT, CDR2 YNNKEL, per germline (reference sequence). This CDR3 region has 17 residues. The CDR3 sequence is CTSSFLTSGGLHNEQFF. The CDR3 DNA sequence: TGTACCAGCAGTTTCCTGACTAGCGGGGGCCTGCACAATGAGCAGTTCTTC.

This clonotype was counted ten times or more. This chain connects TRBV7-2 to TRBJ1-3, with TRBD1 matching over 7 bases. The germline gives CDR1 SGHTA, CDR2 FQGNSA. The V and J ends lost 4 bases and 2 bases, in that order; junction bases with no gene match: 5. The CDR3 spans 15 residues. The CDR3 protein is CASSSSGTAGNTIYF. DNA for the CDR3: TGTGCCAGCAGCTCCTCAGGGACAGCTGGAAACACCATATATTTT.

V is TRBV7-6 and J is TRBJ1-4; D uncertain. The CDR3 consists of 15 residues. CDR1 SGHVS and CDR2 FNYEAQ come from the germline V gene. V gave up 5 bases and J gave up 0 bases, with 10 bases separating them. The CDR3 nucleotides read TGTGCCAGCAGCCCACCCCCCACAACTAATGAAAAACTGTTTTTT. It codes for CASSPPPTTNEKLFF.

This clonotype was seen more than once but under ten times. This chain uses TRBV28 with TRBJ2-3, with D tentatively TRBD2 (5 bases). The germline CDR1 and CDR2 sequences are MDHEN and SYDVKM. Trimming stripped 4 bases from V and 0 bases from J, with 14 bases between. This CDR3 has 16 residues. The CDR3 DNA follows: TGTGCCAGCAGTTCCGAGGGTAGGACTAGCACAGATACGCAGTATTTT. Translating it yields CASSSEGRTSTDTQYF.

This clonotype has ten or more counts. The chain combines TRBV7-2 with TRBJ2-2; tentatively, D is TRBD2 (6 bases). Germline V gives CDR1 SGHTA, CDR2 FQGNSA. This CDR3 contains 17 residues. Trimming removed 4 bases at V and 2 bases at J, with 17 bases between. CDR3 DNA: TGTGCCAGCAGCTCAGCCTGGGGGGAAGGCAACACCGGGGAGCTGTTTTTT. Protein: CASSSAWGEGNTGELFF.

Here the CDR3 reads CASSLDGTPGGTQYF. The CDR3 coding sequence is TGTGCCAGCAGCTTAGACGGCACCCCTGGTGGTACGCAGTATTTT. This chain uses TRBV11-3 with TRBJ2-3; the D is unclear. Germline CDR1 reads SGHNT; CDR2 reads YENEEA. V was clipped by 0 bases and J by 8 bases, with 15 bases between them. The CDR3 consists of 15 residues.

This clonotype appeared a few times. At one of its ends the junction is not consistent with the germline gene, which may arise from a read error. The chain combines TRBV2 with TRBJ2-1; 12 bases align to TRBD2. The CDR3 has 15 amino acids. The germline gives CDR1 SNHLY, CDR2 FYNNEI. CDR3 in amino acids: CASRDLAGGYTEQFF. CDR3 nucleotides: TGTGCCAGCAGGGACCTAGCGGGGGGGTACACTGAGCAGTTCTTC.

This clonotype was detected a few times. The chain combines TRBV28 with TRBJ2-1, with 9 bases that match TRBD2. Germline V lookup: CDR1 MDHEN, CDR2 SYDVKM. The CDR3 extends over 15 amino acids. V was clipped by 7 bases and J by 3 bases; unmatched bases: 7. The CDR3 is CASNLASGVYNEQFF. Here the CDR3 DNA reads TGTGCCAGCAACCTAGCTAGCGGGGTCTACAATGAGCAGTTCTTC.

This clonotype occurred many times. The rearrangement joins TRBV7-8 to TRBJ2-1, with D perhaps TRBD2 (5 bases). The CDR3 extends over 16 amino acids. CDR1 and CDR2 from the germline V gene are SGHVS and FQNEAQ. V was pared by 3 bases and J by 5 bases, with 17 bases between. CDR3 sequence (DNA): TGTGCCAGCAGCTTCCGGGCGGGTGGGGATGACAATGAGCAGTTCTTC. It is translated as CASSFRAGGDDNEQFF.

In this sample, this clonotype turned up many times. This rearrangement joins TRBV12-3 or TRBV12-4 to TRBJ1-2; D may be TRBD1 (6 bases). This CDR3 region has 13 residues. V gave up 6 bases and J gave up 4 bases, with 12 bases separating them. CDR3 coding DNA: TGTGCCAGCAGCCCACAGGGATCCTATGGCTACACCTTC. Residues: CASSPQGSYGYTF.

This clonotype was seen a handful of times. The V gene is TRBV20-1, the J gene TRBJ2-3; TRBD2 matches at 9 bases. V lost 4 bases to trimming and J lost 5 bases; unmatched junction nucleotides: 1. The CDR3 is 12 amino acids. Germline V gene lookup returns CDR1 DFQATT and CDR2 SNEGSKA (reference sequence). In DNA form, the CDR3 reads TGCAGTGCTACTAGCGGGAAAGATACGCAGTATTTT. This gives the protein CSATSGKDTQYF.